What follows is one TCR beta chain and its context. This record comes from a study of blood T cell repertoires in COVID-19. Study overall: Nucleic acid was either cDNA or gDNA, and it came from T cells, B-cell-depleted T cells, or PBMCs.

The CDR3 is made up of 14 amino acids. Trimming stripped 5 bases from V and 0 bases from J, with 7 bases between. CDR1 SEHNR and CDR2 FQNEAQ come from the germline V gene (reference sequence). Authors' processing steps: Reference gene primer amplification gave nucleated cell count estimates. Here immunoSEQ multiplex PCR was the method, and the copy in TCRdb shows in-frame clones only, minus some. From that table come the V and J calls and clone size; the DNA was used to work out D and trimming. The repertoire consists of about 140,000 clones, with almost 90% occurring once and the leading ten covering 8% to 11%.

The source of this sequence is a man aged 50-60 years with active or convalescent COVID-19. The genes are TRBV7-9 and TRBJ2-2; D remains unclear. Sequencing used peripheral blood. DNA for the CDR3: TGTGCCAGCAGCCGGGTGGCGAACACCGGGGAGCTGTTTTTT. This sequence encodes CASSRVANTGELFF.